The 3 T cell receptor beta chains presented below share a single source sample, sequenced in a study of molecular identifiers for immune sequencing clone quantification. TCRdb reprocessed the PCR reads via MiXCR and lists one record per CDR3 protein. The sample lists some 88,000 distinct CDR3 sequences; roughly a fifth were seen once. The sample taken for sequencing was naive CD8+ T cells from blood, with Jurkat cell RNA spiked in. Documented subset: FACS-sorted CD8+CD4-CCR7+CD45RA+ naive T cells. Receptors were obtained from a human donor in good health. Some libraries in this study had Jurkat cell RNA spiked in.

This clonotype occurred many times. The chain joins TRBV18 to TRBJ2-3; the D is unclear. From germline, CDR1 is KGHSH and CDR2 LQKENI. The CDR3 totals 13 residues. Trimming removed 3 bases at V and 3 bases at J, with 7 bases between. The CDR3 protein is CASSPTGTDTQYF. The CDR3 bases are TGTGCCAGCTCACCGACGGGTACAGATACGCAGTATTTT.

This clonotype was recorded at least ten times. The CDR3 reads CASSQDLGGKGNEQYF. DNA of the CDR3: TGCGCCAGCAGCCAAGATCTGGGCGGGAAGGGTAACGAGCAGTACTTC. The chain is built from TRBV4-3 and TRBJ2-7, with D possibly matching TRBD2 (6 bases). The V and J ends lost 0 bases and 5 bases respectively, with 17 bases between them. Germline-derived CDR1 and CDR2 are LGHNA and YSLEER. CDR3 length: 16 amino acids.

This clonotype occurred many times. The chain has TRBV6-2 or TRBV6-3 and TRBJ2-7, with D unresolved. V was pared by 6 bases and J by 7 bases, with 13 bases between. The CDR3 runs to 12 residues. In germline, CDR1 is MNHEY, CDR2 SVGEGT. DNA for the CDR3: TGTGCCAGCAGACTACCGAAGGCAGAGCAGTACTTC. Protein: CASRLPKAEQYF.